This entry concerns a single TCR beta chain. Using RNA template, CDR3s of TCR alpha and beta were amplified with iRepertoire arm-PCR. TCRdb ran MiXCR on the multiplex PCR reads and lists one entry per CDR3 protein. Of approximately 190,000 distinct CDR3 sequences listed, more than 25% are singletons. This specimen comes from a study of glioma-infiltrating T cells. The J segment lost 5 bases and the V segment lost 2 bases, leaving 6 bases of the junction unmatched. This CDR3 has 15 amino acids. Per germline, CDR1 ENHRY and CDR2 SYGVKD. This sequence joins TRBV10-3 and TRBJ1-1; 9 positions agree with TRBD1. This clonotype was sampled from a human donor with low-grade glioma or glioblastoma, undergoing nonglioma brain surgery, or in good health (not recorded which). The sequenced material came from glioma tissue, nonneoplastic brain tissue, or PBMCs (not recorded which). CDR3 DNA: TGTGCCATCAGTGAGGGGACAGGGCATCGGACTGAAGCTTTCTTT. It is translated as CAISEGTGHRTEAFF.